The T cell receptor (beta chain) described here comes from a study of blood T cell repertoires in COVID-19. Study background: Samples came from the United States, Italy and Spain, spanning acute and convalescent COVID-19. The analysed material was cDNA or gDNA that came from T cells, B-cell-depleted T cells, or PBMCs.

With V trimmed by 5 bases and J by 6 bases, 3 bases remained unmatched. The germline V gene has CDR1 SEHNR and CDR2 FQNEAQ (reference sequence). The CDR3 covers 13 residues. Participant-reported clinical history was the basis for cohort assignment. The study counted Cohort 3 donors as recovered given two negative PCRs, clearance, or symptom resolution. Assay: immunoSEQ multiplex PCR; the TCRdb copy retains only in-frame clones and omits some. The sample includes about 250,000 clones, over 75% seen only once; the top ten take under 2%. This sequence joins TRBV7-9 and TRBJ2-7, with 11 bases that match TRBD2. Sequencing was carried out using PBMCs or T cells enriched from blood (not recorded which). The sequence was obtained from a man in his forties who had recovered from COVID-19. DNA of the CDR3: TGTGCCAGCAGCCAAGGGACTAGCGGCGAGCAGTACTTC. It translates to CASSQGTSGEQYF.